Following are 22 T cell receptor beta chains from one sample sequenced in a study of T cell responses to AZD1222 COVID-19 vaccine. The method was immunoSEQ multiplex PCR; TCRdb's version includes in-frame clones alone and lacks a portion of them. Here the sample spans roughly 150,000 clones, 80% to 95% being singletons. The sample here was peripheral blood, taken 28 days after the second AZD1222 dose. These TCRs come from an adult who received the AZD1222 COVID-19 vaccine.

This chain uses TRBV19 with TRBJ1-6; D remains unclear. The CDR3 runs to 15 residues. Germline-derived CDR1 and CDR2 are LNHDA and SQIVND (reference sequence). The V end lost 1 base, the J end lost 10 bases, and 14 bases lay between the germline ends. CDR3 amino acids: CASSIVEGGGSPLHF. The CDR3 DNA reads TGTGCCAGTAGTATAGTCGAGGGTGGCGGGTCACCCCTCCACTTT. The whole variable domain, remainder taken from reference TRBV19 and TRBJ1-6, is DGGITQSPKYLFRKEGQNVTLSCEQNLNHDAMYWYRQDPGQGLRLIYYSQIVNDFQKGDIAEGYSVSREKKESFPLTVTSAQKNPTAFYLCASSIVEGGGSPLHFGNGTRLTVT.

The chain couples TRBV9 to TRBJ2-6; D gene unclear. This CDR3 is 14 amino acids long. Trimming pared 3 bases from V and 1 base from J, leaving 5 bases between. Germline values: CDR1 SGDLS, CDR2 YYNGEE. This CDR3 reads CASSEKSGANVLTF. CDR3 in DNA: TGTGCCAGCAGCGAAAAATCTGGGGCCAACGTCCTGACTTTC. The entire variable domain, with the rest obtained from reference TRBV9 and TRBJ2-6, is as follows: DSGVTQTPKHLITATGQRVTLRCSPRSGDLSVYWYQQSLDQGLQFLIQYYNGEERAKGNILERFSAQQFPDLHSELNLSSLELGDSALYFCASSEKSGANVLTFGAGSRLTVL.

The chain has TRBV19 and TRBJ1-6, with TRBD1 identical over 7 bases. CDR1 is LNHDA and CDR2 is SQIVND in the germline V gene (reference sequence). V shed 5 bases and J 8 bases; nucleotides not matched to a gene: 9. The CDR3 has 15 residues. CDR3 residues: CASSPGPTGYSPLHF. CDR3 in DNA: TGTGCCAGTAGTCCCGGCCCGACAGGGTATTCACCCCTCCACTTT.

The rearrangement uses TRBV28 and TRBJ1-1; the D gene is possibly TRBD1 (6 bases). CDR1 is MDHEN and CDR2 is SYDVKM in the germline V gene. Trimming took 8 bases from V and 3 from J, leaving 13 bases between them. The length of the CDR3 is 13 residues. CDR3: CASGGTWDTEAFF. In DNA, the CDR3 is TGTGCCAGCGGGGGGACATGGGACACTGAAGCTTTCTTT. The full variable domain, its missing parts supplied by reference TRBV28 and TRBJ1-1, is DVKVTQSSRYLVKRTGEKVFLECVQDMDHENMFWYRQDPGLGLRLIYFSYDVKMKEKGDIPEGYSVSREKKERFSLILESASTNQTSMYLCASGGTWDTEAFFGQGTRLTVV.

V is TRBV28 and J is TRBJ1-4; no definite D call. V was trimmed by 7 bases and J by 12 bases, leaving 21 bases between them. This CDR3 contains 14 residues. Germline loops: CDR1 MDHEN, CDR2 SYDVKM. The CDR3 reads CASNKPSTGRELFF. The CDR3, as DNA: TGTGCCAGCAATAAACCATCAACGGGTAGGGAACTGTTTTTT. Supplemented by reference TRBV28 and TRBJ1-4, the full variable domain reads DVKVTQSSRYLVKRTGEKVFLECVQDMDHENMFWYRQDPGLGLRLIYFSYDVKMKEKGDIPEGYSVSREKKERFSLILESASTNQTSMYLCASNKPSTGRELFFGSGTQLSVL.

The genes are TRBV4-3 and TRBJ2-2, with D possibly being TRBD1 (5 bases). The ends were cut back, 1 base at V and 4 bases at J, with 7 bases in the middle. Per germline, CDR1 LGHNA and CDR2 YSLEER. The CDR3 runs to 14 residues. The CDR3 sequence is CASSQVRVTGELFF. The CDR3 nucleotides are TGCGCCAGCAGCCAAGTCAGGGTCACCGGGGAGCTGTTTTTT.

The J gene is TRBJ1-4, the V gene TRBV6-2 or TRBV6-3; no firm D call. Looked up from germline, CDR1 is MNHEY and CDR2 is SVGEGT. V dropped 6 bases and J dropped 8 bases, with 10 bases sitting between them. This CDR3 has 12 amino acids. Here the CDR3 DNA reads TGTGCCAGCAGCCTCCCGGTGGAAAAACTGTTTTTT. Translation: CASSLPVEKLFF.

The chain is built from TRBV5-5 and TRBJ2-1, with D unresolved. The length of the CDR3 is 9 residues. Deletions cut 3 bases from V and 13 bases from J, with 5 bases between. Germline CDR1 and CDR2: SGHKS and YYEKEE (reference sequence). CDR3 nucleotides: TGTGCCAGCAGCTCAGGACAGTTCTTC. Its translation: CASSSGQFF.

This clone was seen once. The V call is TRBV19, the J call TRBJ1-2, with D possibly TRBD1 on 6 matching bases. V was trimmed by 3 bases and J by 5 bases, leaving 25 bases between them. In germline, CDR1 is LNHDA, CDR2 SQIVND (reference sequence). This CDR3 has 18 amino acids. The CDR3 DNA follows: TGTGCCAGTAGTATCAAACAGGGAGCAAGATCTGAGGCATATGGCTACACCTTC. It is translated as CASSIKQGARSEAYGYTF.

The chain recombines TRBV7-9 with TRBJ2-1; D not certain. This CDR3 has 15 residues. V dropped 4 bases and J dropped 2 bases, with 12 bases sitting between them. The V gene's germline CDR1 is SEHNR and CDR2 FQNEAQ (reference sequence). CDR3 protein: CASSSRAAAYNEQFF. As DNA, the CDR3 is TGTGCCAGCAGCTCCCGGGCCGCAGCCTACAATGAGCAGTTCTTC.

J is TRBJ2-7 and V is TRBV11-3, with 7 bases aligning to TRBD1. CDR1 and CDR2 (germline): SGHNT, YENEEA. The CDR3 length is 14 residues. The V and J ends lost 5 bases and 7 bases, in that order; junction bases with no gene match: 11. The CDR3 is CASSRRQGDVEQYF. Here the CDR3 DNA reads TGTGCCAGCAGCCGACGACAGGGCGACGTGGAGCAGTACTTC.

The gene calls are TRBV19 and TRBJ2-1, with 10 positions matching TRBD2. Germline lookup yields CDR1 LNHDA and CDR2 SQIVND (reference sequence). This CDR3 has 16 amino acids. The J segment lost 4 bases and the V segment lost 9 bases, leaving 12 bases of the junction unmatched. CDR3 in amino acids: CASARPSGGRYNEQFF. The CDR3 region has the DNA TGTGCCAGCGCCAGGCCTAGCGGGGGCCGTTACAATGAGCAGTTCTTC. Supplemented by reference TRBV19 and TRBJ2-1, the full variable domain reads DGGITQSPKYLFRKEGQNVTLSCEQNLNHDAMYWYRQDPGQGLRLIYYSQIVNDFQKGDIAEGYSVSREKKESFPLTVTSAQKNPTAFYLCASARPSGGRYNEQFFGPGTRLTVL.

V and J are TRBV4-2 and TRBJ2-3; 8 nucleotides line up with TRBD2. V lost 6 bases and J lost 2; bases outside the gene matches: 10. CDR3 length: 16 amino acids. Germline assignment: CDR1 LGHNA and CDR2 YNFKEQ. CDR3 loop: CASSPLIAGFTDTQYF. CDR3 bases: TGTGCCAGCAGTCCCCTCATAGCGGGGTTCACAGATACGCAGTATTTT.

The CDR3 sequence: CASSGQGPENTEAFF. The CDR3 region has the DNA TGTGCCAGCAGTGGACAGGGCCCAGAGAACACTGAAGCTTTCTTT. The chain is built from TRBV2 and TRBJ1-1; 7 bases align to TRBD1. The CDR3 sequence is 15 residues long. Germline values: CDR1 SNHLY, CDR2 FYNNEI. V dropped 4 bases and J dropped 1; count of bases not matched to a gene: 6.

This chain joins TRBV10-1 and TRBJ1-1; the D is unclear. The germline CDR1 and CDR2 sequences are WNHNN and SYGVQD (reference sequence). V was shortened by 6 bases and J by 1 base, with 9 bases between the two germline ends. The CDR3 sequence is 13 residues long. Here the CDR3 reads CASRISTNTEAFF. In nucleotides, the CDR3 is TGCGCCAGCAGGATCAGTACGAACACTGAAGCTTTCTTT.

This chain links TRBV2 with TRBJ2-1, with D unresolved. Germline V gene lookup returns CDR1 SNHLY and CDR2 FYNNEI. The CDR3 runs to 15 residues. Trimming stripped 1 base from V and 6 bases from J, with 13 bases between. The DNA for the CDR3 is TGTGCCAGCAGTGAAGAGTTGGGCGCGGTCAATGAGCAGTTCTTC. This codes for CASSEELGAVNEQFF.

V and J are TRBV7-9 and TRBJ2-5; D ambiguous. Trimming stripped 5 bases from V and 5 bases from J, with 9 bases between. In germline, CDR1 is SEHNR, CDR2 FQNEAQ (reference sequence). The CDR3 spans 12 residues. This CDR3 reads CASSQNSETQYF. CDR3 nucleotide sequence: TGTGCCAGCAGCCAAAATTCCGAGACCCAGTACTTC.

This clone was found a few times. The rearrangement uses TRBV28 and TRBJ1-1, with D unresolved. From germline, CDR1 is MDHEN and CDR2 SYDVKM. The V end lost 7 bases, the J end lost 9 bases, and 15 bases lay between the germline ends. The CDR3 totals 12 residues. DNA for the CDR3: TGTGCCAGCAACATCCCGCCTAGTCAAGCTTTCTTT. Protein sequence: CASNIPPSQAFF.

The table lists this clone with a few counts. The CDR3, as DNA: TGTGCCAGCACCTTTCGGCAGGGGTATAATTCACCCCTCCACTTT. Translation: CASTFRQGYNSPLHF. This rearrangement joins TRBV2 to TRBJ1-6, with D perhaps matching TRBD1 (6 bases). Germline V gene sequence: CDR1 SNHLY, CDR2 FYNNEI. The CDR3 spans 15 residues. V was clipped by 7 bases and J by 4 bases, with 14 bases between them.

V usage is TRBV5-4 and J usage is TRBJ2-7; a possible D gene is TRBD2 (5 bases). The CDR3 has 14 residues. CDR1 is SGHNT and CDR2 is YYREEE in the germline V gene (reference sequence). V lost 4 bases, J lost 7 bases, and 18 bases lay in between. DNA of the CDR3: TGTGCCAGCAGCCCCATGGACCGGGGAGAGGAGCAGTACTTC. Encoded protein: CASSPMDRGEEQYF.

The chain uses TRBV6-5 and TRBJ2-5; 9 nucleotides align to TRBD1. This CDR3 has 12 residues. Germline CDR1 is MNHEY and CDR2 is SVGAGI. The V and J ends lost 9 bases and 7 bases, in that order; junction bases with no gene match: 6. In DNA, the CDR3 is TGTGCCAGTTGGGACAGGGCTAGGACCCAGTACTTC. Its protein product is CASWDRARTQYF.

V and J are TRBV19 and TRBJ1-4, with 9 positions matching TRBD1. V shed 3 bases, J shed 8 bases, and the junction held 10 bases outside the gene matches. This CDR3 spans 16 amino acids. Per the germline V gene, CDR1 is LNHDA and CDR2 is SQIVND (reference sequence). CDR3 sequence: CASSIVGQGYGEKLFF. The CDR3 region has the DNA TGTGCCAGTAGTATCGTCGGACAGGGGTATGGCGAAAAACTGTTTTTT. Drawing the rest from reference TRBV19 and TRBJ1-4, the complete variable domain is DGGITQSPKYLFRKEGQNVTLSCEQNLNHDAMYWYRQDPGQGLRLIYYSQIVNDFQKGDIAEGYSVSREKKESFPLTVTSAQKNPTAFYLCASSIVGQGYGEKLFFGSGTQLSVL.